This TCR beta chain came from a study of blood T cell repertoires in COVID-19. Study-level information: Both acute and convalescent COVID-19 samples were obtained from the United States, Italy and Spain.

All enrollees were roughly 18 to 100 years old and from 20 to 30 US areas. In the study's own analysis: Researchers report that nucleated cell counts were estimated from reference gene primer amplification. This table comes from immunoSEQ multiplex PCR, and its TCRdb copy is limited to in-frame clones, with some not included. V, J and clone size are taken as reported in that table, and D and trimming were inferred from the DNA itself. This sample has about 240,000 clones, with roughly 80% found just once. Germline V gene sequence: CDR1 MNHEY, CDR2 SVGEGT. With 5 bases clipped from V and 0 bases from J, the junction kept 9 bases outside the gene matches. This CDR3 has 16 residues.

The sequencing sample was made of PBMCs or T cells enriched from blood (not recorded which). This rearrangement joins TRBV6-2 or TRBV6-3 to TRBJ1-1, with 7 bases fitting TRBD1. This receptor was identified in a woman between 40 and 50 years old who had been exposed to COVID-19. CDR3 bases: TGTGCCAGCAGTACGGTCGCAGGGGGTCTGAACACTGAAGCTTTCTTT. This codes for CASSTVAGGLNTEAFF.